This is a list of T cell receptor beta chains from one sample in a study of naive and memory T cell subsets. Via MiXCR, TCRdb re-called the UMI-ligation and nested PCR reads, giving one row per CDR3 protein. This table holds more than 95,000 distinct CDR3 sequences, about 15% found once. Specimen: naive CD8+ T cells from blood. The receptors shown here come from a human donor in good health. Both conserved end residues are part of each CDR3. Size values are once, few and many counts, or a class for expanded clones, and some rows have none.

>TRBJ2-7|NA|TRBV4-3|15
CASSQGFLGGYEQYF
>TRBJ2-7|few|TRBV5-1|12
CASTHGPDEQYF
>TRBJ1-1|few|TRBV7-9|14
CASTLPRMGTEAFF
>TRBJ1-1|NA|TRBV28|13
CASSLIMNTEAFF
>TRBJ1-6|NA|TRBV7-6|15
CASSPRFSYNSPLHF
>TRBJ1-5|few|TRBV12-3/TRBV12-4|14
CASSFHPLNQPQHF
>TRBJ1-2|NA|TRBV18|19
CASSPGQGQHIRLWDGYTF
>TRBJ1-2|few|TRBV7-9|14
CASSLTVLGYGYTF
>TRBJ1-1|few|TRBV11-2|15
CASSSMLGSNTEAFF
>TRBJ2-1|NA|TRBV28|15
CASSFETGGYNEQFF
>TRBJ1-1|many|TRBV7-9|14
CASSLAMGGTEAFF
>TRBJ2-2|few|TRBV2|15
CASSELRDQTGELFF
>TRBJ2-7|NA|TRBV9|14
CASSGGGMNYEQYF
>TRBJ2-1|NA|TRBV27|13
CASSPTRSDEQFF
>TRBJ1-6|few|TRBV7-2|16
CASSIEGSSYNSPLHF
>TRBJ1-2|few|TRBV7-9|16
CASSLAPRSQDYGYTF
>TRBJ2-4|many|TRBV19|16
CASSSRLAGAKNIQYF
>TRBJ2-7|few|TRBV6-5|13
CASSYGAPYEQYF
>TRBJ1-1|NA|TRBV5-1|12
CASGPAPGEAFF
>TRBJ2-7|once|TRBV29-1|16
CSVRGGWDREVYEQYF
>TRBJ2-7|NA|TRBV15|14
CATSGGTVNNEQYF
>TRBJ2-3|NA|TRBV4-3|16
CASSQGGLAAADTQYF
>TRBJ2-3|few|TRBV20-1|16
CSAGWGIRVPGDTQYF
>TRBJ1-1|NA|TRBV2|16
CASSRRLRDGDTEAFF
>TRBJ2-1|many|TRBV19|14
CASSRTGVIDEQFF
>TRBJ2-3|NA|TRBV7-9|17
CASSRGLASGGLDTQYF
>TRBJ2-1|NA|TRBV19|15
CASNSPGLAENEQFF
>TRBJ2-3|few|TRBV20-1|13
CSGPTGYTDTQYF
>TRBJ2-7|NA|TRBV28|15
CASSPTGTGGYEQYF
>TRBJ2-1|many|TRBV11-2|16
CASSPIGTRDANEQFF
>TRBJ1-2|NA|TRBV25-1|12
CASRSGVYGYTF
>TRBJ2-1|NA|TRBV6-5|15
CASSSDLGSYNEQFF
>TRBJ2-1|NA|TRBV29-1|13
CSVGLAGVNEQFF
>TRBJ2-2|few|TRBV29-1|17
CSVTGTSGPRGTGELFF
>TRBJ2-1|many|TRBV13|17
CASSSGLAGVTYNEQFF
>TRBJ2-3|few|TRBV27|16
CASSHRQATSTDTQYF
>TRBJ1-3|NA|TRBV9|14
CASSAAGSGNTIYF
>TRBJ2-3|NA|TRBV11-1|14
CASSSAAGVDTQYF
>TRBJ2-5|many|TRBV9|14
CASSSRTEEETQYF
>TRBJ1-2|few|TRBV6-5|12
CASSLAGYGYTF
>TRBJ2-1|NA|TRBV6-5|13
CASSYGLSGEQFF
>TRBJ2-7|NA|TRBV5-5|15
CASSLAGGGLNEQYF
>TRBJ1-1|many|TRBV30|12
CAWSVRGTEAFF
>TRBJ2-5|NA|TRBV5-1|17
CASSHPLAGGLGETQYF
>TRBJ1-2|NA|TRBV6-2/TRBV6-3|13
CASSPVIYDGYTF
>TRBJ2-5|NA|TRBV4-2|18
CASSQDQAGGQHQETQYF
>TRBJ1-2|many|TRBV29-1|12
CSGEDQNYGYTF
>TRBJ1-6|few|TRBV7-9|14
CASSFGQGNSPLHF
>TRBJ2-3|few|TRBV29-1|16
CSVESGGRGRADTQYF